This T cell receptor (beta chain) was recorded in a study of blood T cell repertoires in COVID-19. CDR3 size: 15 residues. J lost 10 bases, V lost 0 bases, and 8 bases had no gene match. Per the germline V gene, CDR1 is SGDLS and CDR2 is YYNGEE. TCRdb's copy holds only in-frame clones and misses some; the assay was immunoSEQ multiplex PCR. The data contain roughly 290,000 clones, about 93% of them singletons. This receptor was obtained from a woman in her 30s with COVID-19, enrolled during active disease. Sequenced input: peripheral blood. The chain uses TRBV9 and TRBJ2-1; 9 bases align to TRBD2. The CDR3 protein is CASSVAVAGAGEQFF. For the CDR3, the DNA is TGTGCCAGCAGCGTAGCGGTAGCGGGAGCGGGCGAGCAGTTCTTC.